This TCR beta chain derives from a study of shared clonotypes between healthy human individuals (dated by TCRdb to the early 2020s). Looking at the study overall: The cohort comprised a couple of women and a few men aged 18 to 49 years. To estimate repertoire size and how much clonotypes are shared between individuals, the study performed deep sequencing of blood TCR repertoires from 4 to 6 healthy adults. To increase sequencing depth and limit assay-specific biases, TCR repertoire library preparation and sequencing were carried out by different laboratories using diverse techniques. For each donor, three plates each were used for CD4 naive and CD4 memory, two plates were used for CD8 naive, and one plate was used for CD8 memory. Per donor, leukapheresis produced somewhere between about 0.85 and 8.9 billion PBMCs.

As regards this clone: The target of this receptor is not known. No base quality values were provided; no much bigger clone lies one nucleotide off.

The donors were healthy, HIV-negative adults who had no recently reported acute infections or vaccinations. Every donor was a Caucasian adult residing in Nashville, Tennessee, USA. Magnetic negative selection was used to enrich CD4+ T cells, after which naive cells were positively selected on CD45RA and the negative fraction became the memory subset. Blood was obtained by leukapheresis, after which PBMCs were separated by Ficoll-Histopaque density gradient centrifugation and cryopreserved in liquid nitrogen vapor phase. Analytical flow cytometry was used to check the purity and quantity of every magnetically sorted T cell population. Genomic DNA was isolated from each sorted fraction and quantified by UV absorbance on a Nanodrop 2000c. Compared with germline, V lacks 5 bases and J lacks 7 bases; bases without a gene match: 15. CDR3 length: 16 amino acids, cysteine to phenylalanine. Only the CDR3 region is kept as DNA, spanning 48 bases read in frame from base 1. According to the germline V gene (reference sequence), CDR1 reads MNHEY and CDR2 reads SMNVEV.

Using the deep immunoSEQ assay, multiplex PCR amplified TCR CDR3 regions from genomic DNA. Extracted genomic DNA from each cell subset was distributed evenly across all wells of several immunoSEQ 96-well plates, and each plate was treated as a replicate. For sorted subsets, 200 ng of genomic DNA, equivalent to around 31,000 T cell genomes, went into each replicate PCR. Purified libraries were quantified with a Qubit 3.0 fluorometer, sized on a Bioanalyzer 2100, and re-quantified with the KAPA Library Quantification kit. Each immunoSEQ 96-well plate was sequenced on its own single-read 150-cycle Illumina NextSeq 550 flow cell. Per the original workflow: Because only junctional sequences without quality scores were contained in the immunoSEQ output, filtering matching that applied to full-length reads could not be performed. To assign V/J genes and CDR3, sequences were annotated using PyIR, a Python wrapper for IgBLAST v1.9, with IMGT germline references. Reads were filtered out if the reads had weak V/J assignments (E-value above 1e-6), no CDR3, stop codons, out-of-frame junctions, or ambiguous translated residues. V3J clonotypes were defined by identical inferred V gene, J gene, and CDR3 amino acid sequence. To compute the percentage overlap between repertoires, the number of shared unique clonotypes was divided by the size of the smaller repertoire. Three approaches were used to assess repertoire richness: RTK rarefaction, the Chao1 estimator, and Recon v2.1 estimates of unobserved clonotypes. For all TCRbeta clonotypes obtained by the gDNA method from a few donors, generation probabilities were computed with OLGA. The table was pulled from immuneACCESS by TCRdb, which kept in-frame rearrangements only. Such tables lose some clones; where checked, under half of the loss comes from unresolved V genes, and the rest has no known cause. For V, J and clone size, that table is used; D and trimming come from the DNA. The sample table holds about 1,500,000 clones, of which roughly 96% were seen once. About 1% of the sample is in the top ten clones.

Findings and caveats that apply to the study as a whole: Higher generation probabilities were observed for clonotypes shared by all four sorted-subset donors than for non-shared clonotypes. Estimated clonotype richness was generally larger for naive than for memory subsets. Incomplete sequencing was indicated by rarefaction of sorted-subset datasets, despite the large sequencing depth. Based on pairwise subsampling, the degree of clonotype sharing among donors was expected to be affected by sequencing depth. The genetic and exposure-history diversity represented was limited by the small number of donors. About 5% of naive CD4, more than 3% of naive CD8, 2.3% of memory CD4, and roughly 0.4% of memory CD8 clonotypes were shared across several donors. Sampling was limited to blood, and TCR repertoires in tissue likely differ from TCR repertoires in blood.

The sequence came from a man aged 25-45 years in good health. The chain is made from TRBV27 and TRBJ2-5, with 8 central nucleotides matching TRBD1. Material for sequencing was naive CD4+ T cells sorted from blood. The cell subset or site label here, explained by the study, means: CD45RA+ positively selected. The CDR3 protein sequence reads: CASSPRQGRIAATQYF. At the DNA level, the sequence is TGTGCCAGCAGTCCGAGACAGGGGCGCATCGCTGCGACCCAGTACTTC.